This T cell receptor (beta chain) was retrieved from a study of CD8+CD57+ T cells in acquired aplastic anemia. Study at large: Yields of DNA that came from sorted CD4+ and CD8+ cells averaged approximately 3.5 ug.

Flow cytometry had shown expanded CD8+CD57+ cells in the patients chosen for sequencing. Severe acquired aplastic anemia was present in every patient. There was no therapy given to any patient before the blood sampling took place. This clonotype was counted between two and nine times. The antigen is undetermined. Regarding the study as a whole: The number of CD8+ CDR3 sequences shared by patients and controls was roughly 31.

Genomic DNA was employed as the template in profiling TCR beta VDJ and CDR3. TCRdb itself ran the reads through MiXCR, one entry per CDR3 protein. This sample has about half a million distinct CDR3 sequences; around 32% occur once, and the top ten carry approximately 0.82%. The J segment lost 4 bases and the V segment lost 0 bases, leaving 5 bases of the junction unmatched. Looked up from germline, CDR1 is KGHSH and CDR2 is LQKENI. This CDR3 is built from 16 residues. This chain uses TRBV18 with TRBJ2-2; TRBD2 agrees at 7 bases. The TCR originated in a human donor with aplastic anemia. Material: sorted CD4+, CD8+, or CD8+CD57+ T cells (not recorded which) from PBMCs. CDR3 DNA: TGTGCCAGCTCACCACCGCTAGCGGAACGCACCGGGGAGCTGTTTTTT. Protein: CASSPPLAERTGELFF.